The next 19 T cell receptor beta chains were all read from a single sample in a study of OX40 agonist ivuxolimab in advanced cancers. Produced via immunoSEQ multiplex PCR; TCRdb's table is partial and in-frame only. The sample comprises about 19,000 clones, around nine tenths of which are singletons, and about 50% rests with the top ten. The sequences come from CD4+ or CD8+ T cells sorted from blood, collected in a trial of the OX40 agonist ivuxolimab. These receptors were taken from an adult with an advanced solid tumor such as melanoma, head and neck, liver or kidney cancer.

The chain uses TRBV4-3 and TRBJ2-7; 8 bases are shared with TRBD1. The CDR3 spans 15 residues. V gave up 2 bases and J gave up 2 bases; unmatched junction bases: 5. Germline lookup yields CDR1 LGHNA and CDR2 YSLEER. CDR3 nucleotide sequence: TGCGCCAGCAGCCAAAGGGCAGGGGGCGCCTACGAGCAGTACTTC. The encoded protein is CASSQRAGGAYEQYF.

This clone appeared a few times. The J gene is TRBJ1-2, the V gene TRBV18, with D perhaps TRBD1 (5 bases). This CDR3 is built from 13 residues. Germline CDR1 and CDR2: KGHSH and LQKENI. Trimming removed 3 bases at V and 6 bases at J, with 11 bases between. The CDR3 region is CASSPMGLDGYTF. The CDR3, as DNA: TGTGCCAGCTCACCTATGGGACTCGATGGCTACACCTTC.

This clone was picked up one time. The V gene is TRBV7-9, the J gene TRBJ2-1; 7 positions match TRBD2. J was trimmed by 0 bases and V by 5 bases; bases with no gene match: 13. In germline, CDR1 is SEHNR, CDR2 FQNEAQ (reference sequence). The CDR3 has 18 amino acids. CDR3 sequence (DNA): TGTGCCAGCAGCGAGGGGTATGGGCGGGAGTACTCCTACAATGAGCAGTTCTTC. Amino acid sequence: CASSEGYGREYSYNEQFF.

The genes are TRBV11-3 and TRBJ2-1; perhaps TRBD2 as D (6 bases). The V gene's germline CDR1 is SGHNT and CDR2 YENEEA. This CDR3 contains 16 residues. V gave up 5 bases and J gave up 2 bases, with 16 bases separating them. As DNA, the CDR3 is TGTGCCAGCAGCCCCCATGGGGCGGGACCCTACAATGAGCAGTTCTTC. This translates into CASSPHGAGPYNEQFF.

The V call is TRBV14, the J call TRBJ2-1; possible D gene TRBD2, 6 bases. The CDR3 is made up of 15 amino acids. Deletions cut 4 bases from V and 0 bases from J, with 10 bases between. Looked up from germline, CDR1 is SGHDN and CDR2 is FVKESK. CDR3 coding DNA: TGTGCCAGCAGCCCCCTAGCGTTCTCCTACAATGAGCAGTTCTTC. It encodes CASSPLAFSYNEQFF.

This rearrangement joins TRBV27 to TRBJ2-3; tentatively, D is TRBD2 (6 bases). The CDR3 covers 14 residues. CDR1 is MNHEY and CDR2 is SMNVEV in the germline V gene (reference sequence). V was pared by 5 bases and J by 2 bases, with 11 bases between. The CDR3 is CASSLSSATDTQYF. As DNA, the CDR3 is TGTGCCAGCAGTCTCTCTAGCGCCACAGATACGCAGTATTTT.

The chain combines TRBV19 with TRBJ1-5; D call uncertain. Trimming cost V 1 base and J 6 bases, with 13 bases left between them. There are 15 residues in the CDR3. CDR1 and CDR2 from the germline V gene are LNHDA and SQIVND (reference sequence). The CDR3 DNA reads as TGTGCCAGTAGTATAGCGGGAGCCGGTTTTCAGCCCCAGCATTTT. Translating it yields CASSIAGAGFQPQHF.

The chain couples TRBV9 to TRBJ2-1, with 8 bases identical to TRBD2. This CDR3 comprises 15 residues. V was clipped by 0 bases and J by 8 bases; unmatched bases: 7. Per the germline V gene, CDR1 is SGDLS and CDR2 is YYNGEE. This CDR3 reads CASSVGAGVIHEQFF. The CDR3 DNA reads TGTGCCAGCAGCGTAGGAGCGGGAGTAATCCATGAGCAGTTCTTC. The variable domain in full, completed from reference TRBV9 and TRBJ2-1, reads DSGVTQTPKHLITATGQRVTLRCSPRSGDLSVYWYQQSLDQGLQFLIQYYNGEERAKGNILERFSAQQFPDLHSELNLSSLELGDSALYFCASSVGAGVIHEQFFGPGTRLTVL.

For the CDR3, the DNA is TGTGCCTGGAGTTACACCGCGAACACTGAAGCTTTCTTT. Amino acid sequence: CAWSYTANTEAFF. The chain recombines TRBV30 with TRBJ1-1, with no clear D. The CDR3 has 13 amino acids. Trimming cost V 2 bases and J 1 base, with 8 bases left between them. From germline, CDR1 is GTSNPN and CDR2 SVGIG (reference sequence).

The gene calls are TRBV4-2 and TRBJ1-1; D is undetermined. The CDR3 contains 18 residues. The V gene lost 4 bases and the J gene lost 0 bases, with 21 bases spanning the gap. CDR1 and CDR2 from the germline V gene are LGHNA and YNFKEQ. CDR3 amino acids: CASSPLPGPRALNTEAFF. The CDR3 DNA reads TGTGCCAGCAGCCCCCTCCCTGGGCCCCGGGCCTTGAACACTGAAGCTTTCTTT.

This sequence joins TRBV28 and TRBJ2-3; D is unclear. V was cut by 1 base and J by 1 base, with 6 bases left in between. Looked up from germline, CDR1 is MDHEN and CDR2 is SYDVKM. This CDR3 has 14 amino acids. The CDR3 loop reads CASSLSPGTDTQYF. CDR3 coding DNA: TGTGCCAGCAGTTTATCGCCCGGCACAGATACGCAGTATTTT.

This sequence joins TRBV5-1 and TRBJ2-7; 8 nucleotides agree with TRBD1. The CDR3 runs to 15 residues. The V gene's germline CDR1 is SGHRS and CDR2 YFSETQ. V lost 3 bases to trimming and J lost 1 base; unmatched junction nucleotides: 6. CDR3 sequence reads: CASSSPGTGSYEQYF. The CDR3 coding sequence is TGCGCCAGCAGCTCCCCCGGGACAGGATCCTACGAGCAGTACTTC.

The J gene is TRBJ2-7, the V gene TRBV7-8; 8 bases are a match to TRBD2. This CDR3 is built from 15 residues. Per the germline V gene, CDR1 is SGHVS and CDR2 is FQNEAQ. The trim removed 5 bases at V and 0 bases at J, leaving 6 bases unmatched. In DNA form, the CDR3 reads TGTGCCAGCAGCACGGGCGGGGGGCCCTCCTACGAGCAGTACTTC. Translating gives CASSTGGGPSYEQYF.

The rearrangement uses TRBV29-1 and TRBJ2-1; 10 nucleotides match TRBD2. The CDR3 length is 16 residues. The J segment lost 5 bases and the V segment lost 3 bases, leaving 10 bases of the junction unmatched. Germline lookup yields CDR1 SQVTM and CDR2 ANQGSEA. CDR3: CSVERSSGSTNNEQFF. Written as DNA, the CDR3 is TGCAGCGTTGAGAGGTCTAGCGGGAGTACTAACAATGAGCAGTTCTTC.

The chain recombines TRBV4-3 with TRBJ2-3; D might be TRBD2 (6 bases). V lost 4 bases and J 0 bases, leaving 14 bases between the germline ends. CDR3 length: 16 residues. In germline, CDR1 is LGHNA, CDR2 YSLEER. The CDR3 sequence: CASSPAGGSSTDTQYF. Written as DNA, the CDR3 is TGCGCCAGCAGCCCCGCCGGGGGATCTAGCACAGATACGCAGTATTTT.

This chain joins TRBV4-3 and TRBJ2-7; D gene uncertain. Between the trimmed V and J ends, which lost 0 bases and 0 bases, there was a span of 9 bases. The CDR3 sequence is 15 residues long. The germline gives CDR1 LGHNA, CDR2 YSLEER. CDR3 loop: CASSQDAVSSYEQYF. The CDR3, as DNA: TGCGCCAGCAGCCAAGATGCGGTAAGCTCCTACGAGCAGTACTTC.

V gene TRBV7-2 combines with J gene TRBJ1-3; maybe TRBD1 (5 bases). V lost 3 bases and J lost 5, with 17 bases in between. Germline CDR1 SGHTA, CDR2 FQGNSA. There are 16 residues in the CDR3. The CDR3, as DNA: TGTGCCAGCAGCTTTTTTTCGGGGGTTTCTAGAAACACCATATATTTT. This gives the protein CASSFFSGVSRNTIYF.

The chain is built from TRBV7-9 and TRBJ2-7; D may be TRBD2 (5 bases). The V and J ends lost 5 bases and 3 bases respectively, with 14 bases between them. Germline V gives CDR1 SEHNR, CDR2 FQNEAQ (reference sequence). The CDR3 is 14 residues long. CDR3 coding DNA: TGTGCCAGCAGCCCCCCGACTACAATCTACGAGCAGTACTTC. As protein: CASSPPTTIYEQYF.

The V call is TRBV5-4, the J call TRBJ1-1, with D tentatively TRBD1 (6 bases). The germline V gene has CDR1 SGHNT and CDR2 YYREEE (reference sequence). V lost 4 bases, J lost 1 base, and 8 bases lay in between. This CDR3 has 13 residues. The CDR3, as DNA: TGTGCCAGCAGCGGGGGCGGGAACACTGAAGCTTTCTTT. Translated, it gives CASSGGGNTEAFF.